This T cell receptor beta chain emerged from a study of T cells in Graves' hyperthyroidism and ophthalmopathy. The J segment lost 1 base and the V segment lost 4 bases, leaving 17 bases of the junction unmatched. From germline, CDR1 is SGHRS and CDR2 YFSETQ. The CDR3 has 19 residues. Approximately 10 ml of fresh peripheral blood supplied the PBMCs. TCR beta CDR3 region amplification was performed from RNA transcripts. First-round RT-PCR with HTBI primers amplified the TCR CDR3 region. TCRdb analysed the multiplex PCR reads with MiXCR anew, one entry per CDR3 protein. Of fewer than 350,000 distinct CDR3 sequences detected, 21% appear once; the ten largest clones hold about 50%.

The V and J genes are TRBV5-1 and TRBJ2-5; TRBD2 matches 9 bases. The TCR sequence derives from a woman aged 45 to 65 with Graves' hyperthyroidism. Sequencing used blood. The DNA of the CDR3 is TGCGCCAGCAGCCTGGGGGGCGCCCGGCTAGCGGGGTCCCAAGAGACCCAGTACTTC. This codes for CASSLGGARLAGSQETQYF.